This T cell receptor (beta chain) came from a study of T cell responses to AZD1222 COVID-19 vaccine (dated by TCRdb to the early 2020s). For the study in its entirety: AZD1222 recipients given second doses at about 4 weeks or at about 12 weeks were pooled, since spike-specific TCR depth and breadth were not found to differ between the two schedules. TCR sequencing was performed for 230 to 250 trial participants, of whom 200 to 210 were given two doses of AZD1222 and around 25 were given two doses of MenACWY control vaccine. Trial participants were enrolled by age into 18-55, 56-69 and 70-plus year subgroups, with around 150, 28 and 57 TCR-sequenced participants respectively. On the study overall, not on this receptor specifically: Vaccine-associated CD4 TCRs spanned the whole spike protein, with dominant responses in regions 160-218 and 743-854. Participants were mostly white British and included more females than males, and it was suggested by the authors that clonal diversity may have been underestimated. The 56-69-year group was small, and its depth increase did not reach significance, likely because of low power. Reportedly, almost half of the unique spike-specific TCRs recognized epitopes lying outside the regions that are mutated in the B.1.351 and B.1.1.7 variants. Because no day 14 peak-response samples were available, repertoires were characterized only after the peak T cell response. A significant rise in spike-specific TCR breadth and depth was observed after two AZD1222 doses relative to day 0 and relative to MenACWY recipients. Conclusions about previously exposed vaccinees are limited because only six or seven AZD1222 recipients were SARS-CoV-2 seropositive at baseline.

The CDR3 regions of human TCRbeta chains were subjected to immunosequencing. The published analysis was carried out like this. TCRs in the repertoires were compared against a reference library of SARS-CoV-2-specific TCRs that had been generated with the MIRA antigen-specificity platform. Breadth was defined as the fraction of unique TCRs that were SARS-CoV-2-associated. Depth was defined as the fraction of total T cells that were SARS-CoV-2-associated. Each spike-specific TCR was assigned to its reactive spike region and to a CD4 or CD8 class using the MIRA data. Log10-transformed breadth and depth values were compared by one-way ANOVA with Sidak's multiple comparisons tests. The table comes from immuneACCESS by way of TCRdb, which keeps in-frame sequences with V and J called. Part of the clones is missing from these tables; in studies checked, under half for an unresolved V gene and the rest for unknown reasons. Clone size and V and J calls were adopted from that table, with D and trimming inferred from the DNA. The sample records some 110,000 clones, about four fifths of which are singletons. Approximately 9.4% of the sample comes from the top ten.

The CDR1 and CDR2 encoded by the germline V gene are MDHEN and SYDVKM. The V end loses 7 bases and the J end loses 7 bases, and a stretch of 26 bases separates them. There are 17 amino acids in the CDR3, from cysteine to phenylalanine inclusive. Left in the record is the CDR3 DNA by itself, 51 bases read in frame from the first base. The label giving this sample's time point can be read as: baseline before first vaccination. Samples from vaccinated people were obtained from the UK trials COV001 and COV002, which included a single-blind randomized controlled phase 2/3 trial of AZD1222 (ChAdOx1 nCoV-19) in healthy adults. For TCRbeta chain sequencing, PBMC samples were collected from trial participants at day 0 and at day 28 after the second dose. As to this clone: No cognate antigen has been identified for it. Base qualities were left out, and no much larger clone turns up one base away.

This sequence was found in an adult in good health. The rearrangement combines TRBV28 with TRBJ2-1; the D gene is perhaps TRBD2, on 6 matching bases. Material: peripheral blood, obtained on day 0 of AZD1222 vaccination. CDR3 protein: CASTTYGRGSVGNEQFF. In nucleotides, the sequence is TGTGCCAGCACCACTTATGGGCGGGGCAGCGTGGGTAATGAGCAGTTCTTC.